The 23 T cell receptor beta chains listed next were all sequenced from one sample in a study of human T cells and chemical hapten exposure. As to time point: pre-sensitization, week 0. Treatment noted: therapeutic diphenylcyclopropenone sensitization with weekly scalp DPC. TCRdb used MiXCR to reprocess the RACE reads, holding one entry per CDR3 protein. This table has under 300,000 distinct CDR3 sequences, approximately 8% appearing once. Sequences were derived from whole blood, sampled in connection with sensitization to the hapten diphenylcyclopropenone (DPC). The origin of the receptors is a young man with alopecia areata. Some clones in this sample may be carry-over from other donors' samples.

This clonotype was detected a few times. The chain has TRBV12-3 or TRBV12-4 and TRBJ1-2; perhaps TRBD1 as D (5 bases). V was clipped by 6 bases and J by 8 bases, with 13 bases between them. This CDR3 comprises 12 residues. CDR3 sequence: CASRGRAGGYTF. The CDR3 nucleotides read TGTGCCAGCAGGGGCAGGGCCGGCGGCTACACCTTC.

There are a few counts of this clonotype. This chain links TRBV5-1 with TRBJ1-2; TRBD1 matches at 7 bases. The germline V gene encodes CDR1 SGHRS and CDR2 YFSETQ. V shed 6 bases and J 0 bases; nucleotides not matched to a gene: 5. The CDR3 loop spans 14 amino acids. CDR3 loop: CASTRDSPNYGYTF. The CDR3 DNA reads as TGCGCCAGCACCCGGGACAGCCCTAACTATGGCTACACCTTC.

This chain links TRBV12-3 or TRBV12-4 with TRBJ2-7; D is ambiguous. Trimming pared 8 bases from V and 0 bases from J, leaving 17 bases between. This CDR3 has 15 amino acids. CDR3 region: CASAHTGVTSYEQYF. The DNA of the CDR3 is TGTGCCAGCGCCCACACGGGCGTGACCTCCTACGAGCAGTACTTC.

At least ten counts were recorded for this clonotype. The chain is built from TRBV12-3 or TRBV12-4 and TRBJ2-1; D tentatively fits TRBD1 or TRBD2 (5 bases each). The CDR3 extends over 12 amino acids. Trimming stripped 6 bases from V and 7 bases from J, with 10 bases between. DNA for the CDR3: TGTGCCAGCAGACGAGAGGGGAATGAGCAGTTCTTC. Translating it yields CASRREGNEQFF.

The CDR3 DNA follows: TGTGCCAGCATTGCATCCGGGACAGGGGCAAACAATGAGCAGTTCTTC. It yields the protein CASIASGTGANNEQFF. This chain links TRBV6-6 with TRBJ2-1, with 10 bases aligning to TRBD1. The CDR3 runs 16 residues. Germline V gene data show CDR1 as MNHNY and CDR2 as SVGAGI (reference sequence). The V segment lost 7 bases and the J segment 5 bases; nucleotides outside the gene matches: 11.

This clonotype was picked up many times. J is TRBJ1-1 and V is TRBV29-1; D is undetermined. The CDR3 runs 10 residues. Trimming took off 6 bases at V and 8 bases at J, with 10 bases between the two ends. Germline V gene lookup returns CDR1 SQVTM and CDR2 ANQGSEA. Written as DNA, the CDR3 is TGCAGCGTCTCCGGGCAAGAAGCTTTCTTT. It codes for CSVSGQEAFF.

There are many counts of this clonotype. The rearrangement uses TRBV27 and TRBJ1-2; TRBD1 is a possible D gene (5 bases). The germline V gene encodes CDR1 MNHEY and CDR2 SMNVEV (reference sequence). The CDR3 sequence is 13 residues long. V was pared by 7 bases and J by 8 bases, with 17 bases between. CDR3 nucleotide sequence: TGTGCCAGCACCCCTGGGAGGGGAAGAGGCTACACCTTC. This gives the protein CASTPGRGRGYTF.

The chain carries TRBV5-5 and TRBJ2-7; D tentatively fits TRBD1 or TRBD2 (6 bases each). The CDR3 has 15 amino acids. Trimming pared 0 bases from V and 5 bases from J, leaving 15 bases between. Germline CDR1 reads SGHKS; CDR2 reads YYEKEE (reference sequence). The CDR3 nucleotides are TGTGCCAGCAGCTTGGGTCCGTGGGGGGCCAACGAGCAGTACGTC. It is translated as CASSLGPWGANEQYV.

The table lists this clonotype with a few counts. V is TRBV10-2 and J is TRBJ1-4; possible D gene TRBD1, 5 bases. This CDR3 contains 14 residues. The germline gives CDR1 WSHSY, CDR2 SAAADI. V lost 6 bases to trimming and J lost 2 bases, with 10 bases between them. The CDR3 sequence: CASSQTVTNEKLFF. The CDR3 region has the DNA TGCGCCAGCAGCCAGACAGTGACTAATGAAAAACTGTTTTTT.

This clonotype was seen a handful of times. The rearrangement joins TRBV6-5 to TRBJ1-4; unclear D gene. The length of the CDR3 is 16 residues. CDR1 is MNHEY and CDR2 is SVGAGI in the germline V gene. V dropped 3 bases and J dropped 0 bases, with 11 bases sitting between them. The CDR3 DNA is TGTGCCAGCAGTTATGGCCGGACGGCAACTAATGAAAAACTGTTTTTT. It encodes CASSYGRTATNEKLFF.

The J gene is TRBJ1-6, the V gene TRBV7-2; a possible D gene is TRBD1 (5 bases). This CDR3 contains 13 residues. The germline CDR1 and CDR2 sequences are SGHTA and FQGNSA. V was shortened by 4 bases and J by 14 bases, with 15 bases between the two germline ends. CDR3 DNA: TGTGCCAGCAGCTACGGGGCCTCCGTGTCCCTCCACTTT. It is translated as CASSYGASVSLHF.

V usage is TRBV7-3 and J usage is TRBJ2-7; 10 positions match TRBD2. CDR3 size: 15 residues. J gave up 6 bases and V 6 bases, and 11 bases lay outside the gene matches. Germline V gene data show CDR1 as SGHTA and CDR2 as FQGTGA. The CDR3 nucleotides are TGTGCCAGCAGTCTCAGCGGGGGGGCCTCTCTCGAGCAGTACTTC. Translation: CASSLSGGASLEQYF.

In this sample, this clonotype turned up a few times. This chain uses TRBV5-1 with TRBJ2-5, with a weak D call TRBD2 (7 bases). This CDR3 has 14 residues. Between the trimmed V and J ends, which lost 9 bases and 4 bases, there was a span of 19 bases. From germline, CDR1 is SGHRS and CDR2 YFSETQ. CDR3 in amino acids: CATKGGGAVETQYF. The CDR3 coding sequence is TGCGCCACCAAGGGGGGGGGCGCAGTAGAGACCCAGTACTTC. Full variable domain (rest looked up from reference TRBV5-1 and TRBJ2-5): KAGVTQTPRYLIKTRGQQVTLSCSPISGHRSVSWYQQTPGQGLQFLFEYFSETQRNKGNFPGRFSGRQFSNSRSEMNVSTLELGDSALYLCATKGGGAVETQYFGPGTRLLVL.

The CDR3 DNA follows: TGTGCCAGCAGCTTAGCCCGCGCCGAGACTGAAGCTTTCTTT. Translating it yields CASSLARAETEAFF. The V gene is TRBV7-6, the J gene TRBJ1-1; the D is unclear. V gave up 0 bases and J gave up 5 bases, with 10 bases separating them. This CDR3 region has 14 residues. CDR1 and CDR2 from the germline V gene are SGHVS and FNYEAQ.

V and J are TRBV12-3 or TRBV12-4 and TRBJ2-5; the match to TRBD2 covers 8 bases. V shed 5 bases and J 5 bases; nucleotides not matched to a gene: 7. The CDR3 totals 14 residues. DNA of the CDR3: TGTGCCAGCAGTCCCGGGGGGGCAGGGGAGACCCAGTACTTC. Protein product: CASSPGGAGETQYF.

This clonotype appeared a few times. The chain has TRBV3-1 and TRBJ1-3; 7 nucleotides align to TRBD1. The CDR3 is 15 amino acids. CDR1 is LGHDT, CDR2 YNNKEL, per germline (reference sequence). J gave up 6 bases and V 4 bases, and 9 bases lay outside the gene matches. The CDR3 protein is CASSPTQGGVNTIYF. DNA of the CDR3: TGTGCCAGCAGCCCCACTCAGGGGGGGGTAAACACCATATATTTT.

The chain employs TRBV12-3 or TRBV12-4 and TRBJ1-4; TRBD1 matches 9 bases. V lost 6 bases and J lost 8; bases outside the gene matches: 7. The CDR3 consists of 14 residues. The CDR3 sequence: CASSSGQGWEKLFF. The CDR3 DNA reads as TGTGCCAGCAGCTCGGGACAGGGTTGGGAAAAACTGTTTTTT.

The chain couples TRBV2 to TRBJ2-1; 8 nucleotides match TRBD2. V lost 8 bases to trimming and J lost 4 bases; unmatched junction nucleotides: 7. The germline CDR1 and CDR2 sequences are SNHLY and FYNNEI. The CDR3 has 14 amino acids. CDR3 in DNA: TGTGCCAGCGTCTTTCCTAGCGGGTACAATGAGCAGTTCTTC. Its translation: CASVFPSGYNEQFF.

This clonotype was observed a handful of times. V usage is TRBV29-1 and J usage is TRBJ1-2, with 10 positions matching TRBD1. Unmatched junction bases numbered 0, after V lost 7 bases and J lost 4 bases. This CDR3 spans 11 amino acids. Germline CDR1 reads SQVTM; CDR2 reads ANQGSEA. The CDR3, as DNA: TGCAGCGGACAGGGGGCCTATGGCTACACCTTC. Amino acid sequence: CSGQGAYGYTF.

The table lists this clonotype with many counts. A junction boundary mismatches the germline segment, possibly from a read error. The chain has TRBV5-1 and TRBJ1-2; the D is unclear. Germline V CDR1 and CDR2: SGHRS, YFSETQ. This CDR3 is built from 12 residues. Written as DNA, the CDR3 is TGTGCCAGCAGTTTGGCAGGCTATGGCTACACCTTC. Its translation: CASSLAGYGYTF.

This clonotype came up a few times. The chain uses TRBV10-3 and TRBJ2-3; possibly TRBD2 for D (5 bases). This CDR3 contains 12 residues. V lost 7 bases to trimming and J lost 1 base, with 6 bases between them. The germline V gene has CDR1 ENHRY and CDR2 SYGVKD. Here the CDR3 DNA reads TGTGCCATCAACGGGGGCACAGATACGCAGTATTTT. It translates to CAINGGTDTQYF.

CDR3 sequence (DNA): TGTGCCAGCAGCTTACGTAGCGGGGGGGCGGATGAGCAGTACTTC. This codes for CASSLRSGGADEQYF. The rearrangement joins TRBV7-6 to TRBJ2-1, with 11 bases lining up with TRBD2. The J call may be mistaken, given a closer DNA end match to TRBJ2-7. The CDR3 runs to 15 residues. Per germline, CDR1 SGHVS and CDR2 FNYEAQ.

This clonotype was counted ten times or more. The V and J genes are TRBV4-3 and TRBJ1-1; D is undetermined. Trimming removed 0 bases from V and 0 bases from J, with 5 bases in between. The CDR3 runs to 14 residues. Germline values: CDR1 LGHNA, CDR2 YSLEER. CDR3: CASSQERLNTEAFF. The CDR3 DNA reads TGCGCCAGCAGCCAAGAAAGGCTGAACACTGAAGCTTTCTTT.